The entry below describes one T cell receptor beta chain. Its antigen is currently unknown. CDR1 is LNHDA, CDR2 SQIVND, per germline (reference sequence). The length of the CDR3 is 15 residues. Trimming left V 3 bases short and J 4 bases short, with 12 bases between. This sample is drawn from a study of cytomegalovirus exposure and HLA in healthy donors. Study observations and caveats: A prior analysis recorded that most TCR beta V segments were productive about 90% or about 30% of the time. In a later analysis, at a false discovery rate of 0.05, fewer than 20,000 TCR beta sequences matched HLA alleles. Later analysis revealed greater clonal expansion in HLA-associated TCR beta chains than in equally common others.

Vbeta (60) and Jbeta (13) primers were used in the PCR. Assay: immunoSEQ multiplex PCR; the TCRdb copy retains only in-frame clones and omits some. Found here are roughly 99,000 clones, around 76% of them singletons; the top ten hold less than 3.5%. The V gene is TRBV19, the J gene TRBJ2-2; TRBD1 might be the D (5 bases). This sequence originates from a man aged 25 to 40 in good health and CMV-seropositive. Sequenced sample: PBMCs. The CDR3: CASSILGLTTGELFF. In DNA form, the CDR3 reads TGTGCCAGTAGTATTCTGGGGCTCACCACCGGGGAGCTGTTTTTT.